This record concerns one T cell receptor beta chain sequence. This sample stems from a study of control samples from healthy donors and cancer patients. CDR1 and CDR2 (germline): DFQATT, SNEGSKA (reference sequence). CDR3 length: 11 amino acids. The junction had 5 bases not matched to a gene; V was cut back by 7 bases and J by 5 bases. Measured with immunoSEQ multiplex PCR; TCRdb has only the in-frame clones, and not every one. The sample includes tens of thousands of clones, around 90% of them seen just once. The material sequenced was PBMCs. The V gene is TRBV20-1, the J gene TRBJ2-7; 7 nucleotides align to TRBD2. This clonotype was sampled from a woman aged 60-70 years with head and neck cancer. CDR3 region: CSVAGNHEQYF. The CDR3 nucleotides are TGCAGTGTAGCGGGCAATCACGAGCAGTACTTC.